The table lists the clone carrying this T cell receptor (beta chain) with many counts. CDR3 length: 17 amino acids. Per the germline V gene, CDR1 is SGHTA and CDR2 is FQGNSA. The junction had 9 bases not matched to a gene; V was cut back by 5 bases and J by 4 bases. This entry comes from a study of blood T cells in healthy people across ages. With a J-beta primer mix and a sample-barcoded 5' primer, a second PCR ran about 7 to 12 cycles. TCRdb ran MiXCR on the 5' RACE reads and lists one entry per CDR3 protein. The table lists about 680,000 distinct CDR3 sequences, around 45% of them singletons. Collection of 7.5 to 10 milliliters of peripheral blood was performed for each donor. The amount of total RNA extracted per sample was at least 5 micrograms.

This sequence joins TRBV7-2 and TRBJ2-1; 12 bases align to TRBD2. This TCR was sampled from a woman in her fifties or sixties in good health. Sequencing was done on a sample of blood. CDR3 residues: CASSPRLAGVSYNEQFF. CDR3 bases: TGTGCCAGCAGCCCTAGACTAGCGGGAGTGTCGTACAATGAGCAGTTCTTC.